This is a list of T cell receptor beta chains from one sample in a study of T cells in Graves' hyperthyroidism and ophthalmopathy. TCRdb passed the multiplex PCR reads through MiXCR, listing each CDR3 protein once. The repertoire holds around 600,000 distinct CDR3 sequences, with about 14% as singletons. Sequenced input: blood. The receptors were gathered from a woman aged 45-59 years with Graves' ophthalmopathy. Both conserved end residues are trimmed from each CDR3. Fields, in order: CDR3 length, clone size, J gene, V gene, CDR3 protein. Expanded clones get a size class; other rows say once, few or many, or leave the size out.

length: 13
size: NA
J: TRBJ2-7
V: TRBV9
CDR3: ASSVATASSYEQY

length: 12
size: few
J: TRBJ2-2
V: TRBV15
CDR3: ATSETTYTGELF

length: 10
size: many
J: TRBJ1-1
V: TRBV28
CDR3: ATFVHSAEAF

length: 14
size: few
J: TRBJ2-6
V: TRBV5-6
CDR3: ASSSGFGSGANVLT

length: 12
size: many
J: TRBJ2-7
V: TRBV2
CDR3: AHEGLADPYEQY

length: 12
size: many
J: TRBJ2-3
V: TRBV7-2
CDR3: ASSFGTSGYTQY

length: 12
size: NA
J: TRBJ2-2
V: TRBV29-1
CDR3: SAGPASGKEELF

length: 11
size: many
J: TRBJ2-4
V: TRBV28
CDR3: ASSFLGLDIQY

length: 12
size: many
J: TRBJ2-1
V: TRBV18
CDR3: ATKKSGVYNEQF

length: 12
size: many
J: TRBJ2-7
V: TRBV9
CDR3: ASSADGTGAEQY

length: 10
size: many
J: TRBJ1-2
V: TRBV28
CDR3: ASSPTGLGYT

length: 14
size: many
J: TRBJ2-3
V: TRBV10-3
CDR3: AIRASTSGSTDTQY

length: 13
size: many
J: TRBJ1-5
V: TRBV30
CDR3: AWSVRGTGGQPQH

length: 13
size: many
J: TRBJ2-1
V: TRBV11-3
CDR3: ASSSRLAGVNEQF

length: 14
size: many
J: TRBJ1-5
V: TRBV2
CDR3: ASSEPGQGRNQPQH

length: 15
size: many
J: TRBJ2-1
V: TRBV7-2
CDR3: ASSLESGRAGYNEQF

length: 13
size: many
J: TRBJ2-1
V: TRBV5-1
CDR3: ASSSLAGANNEQF